This is a list of T cell receptor beta chains from one sample in a study of CD8+ T cells in alopecia areata. TCRdb keeps only in-frame clones here, not all; method: immunoSEQ multiplex PCR. The data hold around 160,000 clones, with roughly 60% observed a single time. Sequencing used CD4+ T cells sorted from blood, obtained at week 24, from a patient treated with tofacitinib. The source of these receptors is a human donor with alopecia areata. Both conserved end residues are part of each CDR3. Fields, in order: D gene, V gene, J gene, clone size, CDR3 protein, CDR3 DNA. The D gene is left open where the match is weak. The size entry is marked missing in some rows and otherwise reads once, few, many or a size class.

D gene: NA
V gene: TRBV6-6
J gene: TRBJ1-1
clone size: few
CDR3 protein: CASSRYDRRTEAFF
CDR3 DNA: TGTGCCAGCAGCCGCTACGACAGGAGGACTGAAGCTTTCTTT

D gene: NA
V gene: TRBV6-5
J gene: TRBJ2-3
clone size: few
CDR3 protein: CASSYSGGRATDTQYF
CDR3 DNA: TGTGCCAGCAGTTACTCGGGGGGTAGGGCCACAGATACGCAGTATTTT

D gene: NA
V gene: TRBV29-1
J gene: TRBJ2-5
clone size: few
CDR3 protein: CSVGLILQETQYF
CDR3 DNA: TGCAGCGTTGGACTGATACTCCAAGAGACCCAGTACTTC

D gene: TRBD1
V gene: TRBV6-5
J gene: TRBJ2-1
clone size: few
CDR3 protein: CASSYRGQINEQFF
CDR3 DNA: TGTGCCAGCAGTTACAGGGGGCAGATTAATGAGCAGTTCTTC

D gene: NA
V gene: TRBV5-5
J gene: TRBJ1-5
clone size: few
CDR3 protein: CASSWGVQRSNQPQHF
CDR3 DNA: TGTGCCAGCAGCTGGGGGGTCCAACGGAGCAATCAGCCCCAGCATTTT

D gene: NA
V gene: TRBV29-1
J gene: TRBJ2-1
clone size: NA
CDR3 protein: CSAPGKGGVYNEQFF
CDR3 DNA: TGCAGCGCCCCGGGCAAGGGGGGGGTCTACAATGAGCAGTTCTTC

D gene: NA
V gene: TRBV30
J gene: TRBJ1-1
clone size: NA
CDR3 protein: CAWSVSRVGYTEAFF
CDR3 DNA: TGTGCCTGGAGTGTAAGTAGGGTCGGGTACACTGAAGCTTTCTTT

D gene: NA
V gene: TRBV7-9
J gene: TRBJ2-7
clone size: NA
CDR3 protein: CASSLTTYSYEQYF
CDR3 DNA: TGTGCCAGCAGCCTGACGACCTACTCCTACGAGCAGTACTTC

D gene: NA
V gene: TRBV4-1
J gene: TRBJ2-3
clone size: NA
CDR3 protein: CASSPRLGTDTQYF
CDR3 DNA: TGCGCCAGCAGCCCGCGCCTGGGGACAGATACGCAGTATTTT

D gene: NA
V gene: TRBV2
J gene: TRBJ2-3
clone size: NA
CDR3 protein: CASSEGRVPTDTQYF
CDR3 DNA: TGTGCCAGCAGTGAAGGACGGGTCCCCACAGATACGCAGTATTTT

D gene: TRBD1
V gene: TRBV30
J gene: TRBJ1-6
clone size: NA
CDR3 protein: CAWRYHPRDSVRSPLHF
CDR3 DNA: TGTGCCTGGAGGTACCACCCCCGGGACAGTGTGCGCTCACCCCTCCACTTT

D gene: NA
V gene: TRBV4-1
J gene: TRBJ2-1
clone size: NA
CDR3 protein: CASSHPVGGDEQFF
CDR3 DNA: TGCGCCAGCAGCCACCCTGTCGGAGGGGATGAGCAGTTCTTC

D gene: NA
V gene: TRBV29-1
J gene: TRBJ2-7
clone size: NA
CDR3 protein: CSVEEGTDEQYF
CDR3 DNA: TGCAGCGTTGAAGAGGGAACGGACGAGCAGTACTTC

D gene: NA
V gene: TRBV11-2
J gene: TRBJ2-1
clone size: few
CDR3 protein: CASSPTVDEQFF
CDR3 DNA: TGTGCCAGCAGCCCTACAGTAGATGAGCAGTTCTTC

D gene: NA
V gene: TRBV29-1
J gene: TRBJ1-2
clone size: NA
CDR3 protein: CSVDAGGRRGYTF
CDR3 DNA: TGCAGCGTTGATGCGGGGGGTCGGCGTGGCTACACCTTC

D gene: TRBD1
V gene: TRBV25-1
J gene: TRBJ2-5
clone size: NA
CDR3 protein: CASSPTYRGPETQYF
CDR3 DNA: TGTGCCAGCAGTCCTACCTACAGGGGGCCTGAGACCCAGTACTTC

D gene: NA
V gene: TRBV9
J gene: TRBJ2-7
clone size: NA
CDR3 protein: CVKGKYYEQYF
CDR3 DNA: TGTGTCAAGGGCAAATACTACGAGCAGTACTTC

D gene: TRBD1
V gene: TRBV5-1
J gene: TRBJ1-2
clone size: NA
CDR3 protein: CASSLGQGFGYTF
CDR3 DNA: TGCGCCAGCAGCTTGGGACAGGGATTTGGCTACACCTTC

D gene: NA
V gene: TRBV18
J gene: TRBJ1-1
clone size: NA
CDR3 protein: CASSPYQNTEAFF
CDR3 DNA: TGTGCCAGCTCACCTTACCAGAACACTGAAGCTTTCTTT

D gene: NA
V gene: TRBV4-1
J gene: TRBJ1-2
clone size: NA
CDR3 protein: CASSQGMASNYGYTF
CDR3 DNA: TGCGCCAGCAGCCAAGGGATGGCCTCAAACTATGGCTACACCTTC

D gene: TRBD2
V gene: TRBV28
J gene: TRBJ2-1
clone size: NA
CDR3 protein: CASTLGGARYNEQFF
CDR3 DNA: TGTGCCAGCACCCTCGGGGGGGCAAGGTACAATGAGCAGTTCTTC

D gene: TRBD2
V gene: TRBV30
J gene: TRBJ2-3
clone size: NA
CDR3 protein: CAWSVGGGASQYF
CDR3 DNA: TGTGCCTGGAGTGTCGGCGGGGGGGCGTCGCAGTATTTT

D gene: NA
V gene: TRBV4-1
J gene: TRBJ2-3
clone size: NA
CDR3 protein: CASSQVSGSRTDTQYF
CDR3 DNA: TGCGCCAGCAGCCAAGTTTCGGGGTCGCGCACAGATACGCAGTATTTT

D gene: NA
V gene: TRBV27
J gene: TRBJ1-5
clone size: NA
CDR3 protein: CASSFDGSLGPQHF
CDR3 DNA: TGTGCCAGCAGTTTCGATGGATCCTTAGGGCCCCAGCATTTT

D gene: TRBD2
V gene: TRBV30
J gene: TRBJ2-2
clone size: once
CDR3 protein: CAWSTTWTSGGPGELFF
CDR3 DNA: TGTGCCTGGAGTACAACCTGGACTAGCGGGGGGCCCGGGGAGCTGTTTTTT

D gene: NA
V gene: TRBV5-1
J gene: TRBJ1-6
clone size: NA
CDR3 protein: CASSLAPTEDSPLHF
CDR3 DNA: TGCGCCAGCAGCTTGGCCCCGACGGAAGATTCACCCCTCCACTTT

D gene: TRBD2
V gene: TRBV5-1
J gene: TRBJ2-3
clone size: NA
CDR3 protein: CASSFERGGTDTQYF
CDR3 DNA: TGCGCCAGCAGCTTCGAGCGGGGGGGCACAGATACGCAGTATTTT

D gene: TRBD1
V gene: TRBV15
J gene: TRBJ2-5
clone size: NA
CDR3 protein: CATSSDRGIGSQYF
CDR3 DNA: TGTGCCACCAGCAGTGACAGGGGAATAGGGTCCCAGTACTTC

D gene: NA
V gene: TRBV5-1
J gene: TRBJ1-1
clone size: NA
CDR3 protein: CASSAADSMNTEAFF
CDR3 DNA: TGCGCCAGCAGTGCCGCCGACAGCATGAACACTGAAGCTTTCTTT

D gene: NA
V gene: TRBV19
J gene: TRBJ2-3
clone size: few
CDR3 protein: CASTIRLATDTQYF
CDR3 DNA: TGTGCCAGTACCATACGGCTAGCTACAGATACGCAGTATTTT

D gene: NA
V gene: TRBV9
J gene: TRBJ1-6
clone size: NA
CDR3 protein: CASSVAGPGNSPLHF
CDR3 DNA: TGTGCCAGCAGCGTGGCGGGCCCGGGGAATTCACCCCTCCACTTT

D gene: NA
V gene: TRBV18
J gene: TRBJ1-2
clone size: NA
CDR3 protein: CASSQTGSGDYGYTF
CDR3 DNA: TGTGCCAGCTCACAAACAGGGTCTGGGGACTATGGCTACACCTTC

D gene: NA
V gene: TRBV29-1
J gene: TRBJ2-1
clone size: NA
CDR3 protein: CSVEDQGRGEYNEQFF
CDR3 DNA: TGCAGCGTTGAAGATCAAGGCAGGGGAGAATACAATGAGCAGTTCTTC

D gene: TRBD2
V gene: TRBV6-4
J gene: TRBJ2-1
clone size: NA
CDR3 protein: CASRGRAAYNEQFF
CDR3 DNA: TGTGCCAGCCGAGGGAGGGCAGCTTACAATGAGCAGTTCTTC

D gene: NA
V gene: TRBV29-1
J gene: TRBJ1-1
clone size: NA
CDR3 protein: CSVAVGTEAFF
CDR3 DNA: TGCAGCGTTGCAGTGGGCACTGAAGCTTTCTTT

D gene: NA
V gene: TRBV27
J gene: TRBJ2-7
clone size: NA
CDR3 protein: CAAARGGEQYF
CDR3 DNA: TGTGCCGCCGCCCGGGGAGGCGAGCAGTACTTC

D gene: NA
V gene: TRBV9
J gene: TRBJ2-7
clone size: NA
CDR3 protein: CASSGEYGTSTFSYEQYF
CDR3 DNA: TGTGCCAGCAGCGGAGAGTACGGGACATCAACTTTTTCCTACGAGCAGTACTTC

D gene: NA
V gene: TRBV5-4
J gene: TRBJ1-6
clone size: once
CDR3 protein: CASSLAGEGSPLHF
CDR3 DNA: TGTGCCAGCAGCTTGGCAGGGGAGGGTTCACCCCTCCACTTT

D gene: NA
V gene: TRBV10-3
J gene: TRBJ1-2
clone size: NA
CDR3 protein: CAISEPGLYGYTF
CDR3 DNA: TGTGCCATCAGTGAGCCGGGACTCTATGGCTACACCTTC

D gene: NA
V gene: TRBV11-2
J gene: TRBJ1-1
clone size: NA
CDR3 protein: CASSLDSTGIGFF
CDR3 DNA: TGTGCCAGCAGCTTAGACTCTACAGGGATCGGTTTCTTT

D gene: TRBD1
V gene: TRBV6-5
J gene: TRBJ1-2
clone size: few
CDR3 protein: CASRAGQNYGYTF
CDR3 DNA: TGTGCCAGCAGGGCGGGACAGAACTATGGCTACACCTTC

D gene: NA
V gene: TRBV7-3
J gene: TRBJ2-5
clone size: NA
CDR3 protein: CASSLREQETQYF
CDR3 DNA: TGTGCCAGCAGCTTACGAGAGCAAGAGACCCAGTACTTC

D gene: NA
V gene: TRBV29-1
J gene: TRBJ1-4
clone size: NA
CDR3 protein: CSVRGHNEKLFF
CDR3 DNA: TGCAGCGTTCGGGGACACAATGAAAAACTGTTTTTT

D gene: TRBD2
V gene: TRBV7-3
J gene: TRBJ2-3
clone size: NA
CDR3 protein: CASTRSGGAPDTQYF
CDR3 DNA: TGTGCCAGCACCCGGAGCGGGGGGGCCCCAGATACGCAGTATTTT

D gene: NA
V gene: TRBV7-8
J gene: TRBJ2-5
clone size: NA
CDR3 protein: CASSWSGTGETQYF
CDR3 DNA: TGTGCCAGCAGCTGGTCAGGGACCGGGGAGACCCAGTACTTC

D gene: NA
V gene: TRBV2
J gene: TRBJ2-7
clone size: NA
CDR3 protein: CASNAGSSYEQYF
CDR3 DNA: TGTGCCAGCAACGCAGGGTCCTCCTACGAGCAGTACTTC

D gene: NA
V gene: TRBV9
J gene: TRBJ2-6
clone size: once
CDR3 protein: CASSPGWGAASGANVLTF
CDR3 DNA: TGTGCCAGCAGCCCGGGGTGGGGGGCGGCGTCTGGGGCCAACGTCCTGACTTTC

D gene: NA
V gene: TRBV15
J gene: TRBJ1-1
clone size: NA
CDR3 protein: CATSRDKEVREAFF
CDR3 DNA: TGTGCCACCAGCAGAGATAAAGAAGTCAGAGAAGCTTTCTTT

D gene: TRBD1
V gene: TRBV30
J gene: TRBJ1-5
clone size: once
CDR3 protein: CAWSVRGTGLNQPQHF
CDR3 DNA: TGTGCCTGGAGTGTACGGGGGACAGGGCTAAATCAGCCCCAGCATTTT

D gene: TRBD1
V gene: TRBV2
J gene: TRBJ2-5
clone size: NA
CDR3 protein: CASSGQGETQYF
CDR3 DNA: TGTGCCAGCAGTGGACAGGGGGAGACCCAGTACTTC

D gene: NA
V gene: TRBV30
J gene: TRBJ1-1
clone size: NA
CDR3 protein: CAWRARGGTEAFF
CDR3 DNA: TGTGCCTGGAGGGCCCGGGGGGGCACTGAAGCTTTCTTT

D gene: TRBD2
V gene: TRBV4-1
J gene: TRBJ2-5
clone size: NA
CDR3 protein: CASSQADSGGIQETQYF
CDR3 DNA: TGCGCCAGCAGCCAAGCCGACAGCGGGGGGATTCAAGAGACCCAGTACTTC

D gene: NA
V gene: TRBV5-6
J gene: TRBJ1-2
clone size: NA
CDR3 protein: CASSLGGESYGYTF
CDR3 DNA: TGTGCCAGCAGCTTGGGAGGGGAGAGCTATGGCTACACCTTC

D gene: NA
V gene: TRBV23-1
J gene: TRBJ2-1
clone size: NA
CDR3 protein: CASRGANEQFF
CDR3 DNA: TGCGCCTCCAGGGGGGCCAATGAGCAGTTCTTC

D gene: NA
V gene: TRBV30
J gene: TRBJ1-1
clone size: NA
CDR3 protein: CAWSVLFGNTEAFF
CDR3 DNA: TGTGCCTGGAGTGTACTCTTCGGAAACACTGAAGCTTTCTTT

D gene: TRBD2
V gene: TRBV29-1
J gene: TRBJ2-5
clone size: NA
CDR3 protein: CSVGGTSRLQETQYF
CDR3 DNA: TGCAGCGTTGGAGGGACTAGCAGACTCCAAGAGACCCAGTACTTC